This T cell receptor beta chain was sequenced during a study of cytomegalovirus exposure and HLA in healthy donors. The study's findings and limits: In vitro confirmation showed three CMV-associated chains to be CMV antigen specific. Because they were indistinguishable, some V segments, including TRBV6-2 and TRBV6-3, were excluded. Most subjects' HLA-A and HLA-B alleles were reportedly predicted from TCR beta sequences.

The PCR was carried out with 60 Vbeta primers and 13 Jbeta primers. Using immunoSEQ multiplex PCR, the repertoire was profiled, and TCRdb retains in-frame clones only, with some absent. Found here are fewer than 140,000 clones, roughly two thirds of them singletons; the top ten hold 2.8%. The V segment lost 5 bases and the J segment 5 bases; nucleotides outside the gene matches: 12. This CDR3 is built from 16 residues. CDR1 is SGHVS and CDR2 is FNYEAQ in the germline V gene. On this clone: What it binds is unknown.

The V and J genes are TRBV7-6 and TRBJ2-5; 9 positions agree with TRBD1. The sequence came from a female donor in good health and CMV-seronegative. Input material: PBMCs. In nucleotides, the CDR3 is TGTGCCAGCAGCCCCGAAGGGACAGGGTCATGGGAGACCCAGTACTTC. Translation: CASSPEGTGSWETQYF.